This TCR beta chain was found in a study of quantifying T cell responses using KT2 cells. Across the study: TCR alpha and beta constant-region primers primed reverse transcription of RNA.

Losses at the gene ends were 6 bases for V and 5 bases for J; bases not matched to a gene: 9. The CDR3 runs to 14 residues. Each cDNA got a UMI-containing oligo ligated at its 3' end. The first PCR ran 3 to 5 cycles with an equimolar RC1.1 and RC1.2 beta primer mix. Each CDR3 protein gets one entry after TCRdb re-called the UMI-ligation and nested PCR reads with MiXCR. The sample has approximately 41,000 distinct CDR3 sequences, about 17% seen once. This clonotype was seen more than once but under ten times. Sequencing was performed on PBMCs spiked with cells of the T cell clone KT2. The receptor was isolated from a human donor. The gene calls are TRBV12-3 or TRBV12-4 and TRBJ1-1, with 7 bases fitting TRBD1. CDR3 DNA: TGTGCCAGCAGCCCCCAGGGGGTTCGTACTGAAGCTTTCTTT. Translation gives CASSPQGVRTEAFF.